Presented here are 3 T cell receptor beta chains from one specimen sequenced in a study of shared clonotypes between healthy human individuals. Only in-frame clones appear in the TCRdb table, and some are missing; sequencing was by immunoSEQ multiplex PCR. Of approximately 2.1 million clones listed, approximately 95% are singletons. The material sequenced was naive CD4+ T cells from PBMCs. Subset denoted: CD45RA+ positively selected. All receptors derive from a young man in good health. Some clones in this sample may be carry-over from other donors' samples.

Worth noting for this clone: At the DNA level, this CDR3 is encoded by other sequences in the same sample as well. V usage is TRBV5-1 and J usage is TRBJ2-5, with 7 bases that match TRBD1. The CDR3 is 13 residues long. The germline CDR1 and CDR2 sequences are SGHRS and YFSETQ. V lost 4 bases, J lost 2 bases, and 2 bases stayed unmatched. The CDR3 sequence: CASSGTVQETQYF. In DNA, the CDR3 is TGCGCCAGCAGCGGGACAGTGCAAGAGACCCAGTACTTC.

The genes are TRBV28 and TRBJ2-7; TRBD1 is a possible D gene (6 bases). The CDR3 loop spans 14 amino acids. Per the germline V gene, CDR1 is MDHEN and CDR2 is SYDVKM. V lost 4 bases, J lost 7 bases, and 17 bases lay in between. CDR3: CASSSGTPAWEQYF. The CDR3 DNA reads as TGTGCCAGCAGTTCCGGGACACCGGCGTGGGAGCAGTACTTC.

The count of this clone is one. DNA for the CDR3: TGTGCCTGGAGTCTACCGACAGCCTCTAATGAAAAACTGTTTTTT. The encoded protein is CAWSLPTASNEKLFF. The chain joins TRBV30 to TRBJ1-4, with D possibly TRBD1 on 5 matching bases. Germline CDR1 reads GTSNPN; CDR2 reads SVGIG (reference sequence). The CDR3 contains 15 residues. The ends were cut back, 2 bases at V and 3 bases at J, with 13 bases in the middle.